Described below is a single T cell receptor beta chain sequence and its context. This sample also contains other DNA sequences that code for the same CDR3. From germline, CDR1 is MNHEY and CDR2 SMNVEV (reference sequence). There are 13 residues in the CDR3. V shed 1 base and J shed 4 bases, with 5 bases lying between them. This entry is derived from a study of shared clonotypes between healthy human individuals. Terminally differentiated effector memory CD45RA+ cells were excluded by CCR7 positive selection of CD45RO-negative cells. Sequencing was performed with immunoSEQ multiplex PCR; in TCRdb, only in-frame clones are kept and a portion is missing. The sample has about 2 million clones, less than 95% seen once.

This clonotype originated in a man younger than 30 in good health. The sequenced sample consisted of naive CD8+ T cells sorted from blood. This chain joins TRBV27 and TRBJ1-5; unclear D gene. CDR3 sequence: CASSLWPNQPQHF. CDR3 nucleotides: TGTGCCAGCAGTTTATGGCCTAATCAGCCCCAGCATTTT.